This T cell receptor beta chain was identified in a study of blood T cell repertoires in COVID-19 (dated by TCRdb to 2018 to 2020). At the level of the whole study: Samples covering the acute and convalescent phases of COVID-19 were provided by collaborators in the United States, Italy and Spain. The material from the prospective study consisted of cDNA or gDNA derived from T cells, B-cell-depleted T cells, or PBMCs. The dataset comprised deeply sampled blood TCRbeta repertoires from subjects exposed to, actively infected with, or recovered from COVID-19. The repertoires were made available in a free public database intended to serve as a resource for research on the immune response to SARS-CoV-2. The samples were drawn from two sources: the first 160 participants of the ongoing ImmuneRACE study, and 950 to 1,500 subjects contributed by 6 global collaborators. The sample metadata nearly always contained a de-identified subject ID, COVID-19 status, age in years and sex. Where HLA class I and class II types were available, the types were taken from metadata supplied by the sample provider, not from assay-based typing.

The paper as a whole reports these results and caveats: The amount of clinical and demographic metadata varied by source and participant and was provided uncurated.

V ends up 5 bases short and J 0 bases short, with an unmatched junction base count of 6. Counted from cysteine to phenylalanine, this CDR3 has 18 amino acids. Here the CDR3 DNA is all that survives: 54 bases in frame from base 1. In the germline V gene, CDR1 corresponds to SGHVS and CDR2 to FQNEAQ. On this clone: Its antigen target is currently unknown. One base away there is no much larger clone; base qualities are not given.

At one collaborating source in Seattle, patients were enrolled during active infection and were followed longitudinally through the course of disease. The collaborating institutions used their own protocols to collect whole blood in K2EDTA tubes. For TCRbeta analysis, collaborators shipped samples as frozen whole blood, isolated PBMCs, or DNA extracted from either of those sample types. The immunoSEQ Assay, a bias-controlled multiplex PCR, was used to amplify TCRbeta CDR3 regions from genomic DNA. The authors processed their data as follows. Within the assay, amplification of reference gene primers was used to estimate how many nucleated cells each sample contained. Sequence reads were collapsed and filtered to measure the absolute abundance of every unique TCRbeta CDR3 rearrangement. Productive Simpson clonality was computed per sample as the square root of Simpson's diversity index over productive rearrangements. Entries here come from immuneACCESS through TCRdb and include only in-frame sequences with V and J called. Some clones fail to appear in such tables; in the studies checked, an unresolved V gene covers under half of the shortfall, and the cause of the remainder is unknown. V and J calls plus clone size are reproduced from that table; the DNA served to infer D and trimming. The sample table shows 300,000 to 400,000 clones, and 87% are seen once. More than 7.5% of the sample is in the top ten clones.

This sequence uses TRBV7-8 and TRBJ2-1; 14 central bases correspond to TRBD2. Sequencing was done on a sample of peripheral blood. This TCR was recovered from a man aged 25-45 years with COVID-19, enrolled during active disease. The sequenced DNA is TGTGCCAGCAGCCGAGGGACTAGCGGGGGCCTCTCCTACAATGAGCAGTTCTTC. This is translated as CASSRGTSGGLSYNEQFF.